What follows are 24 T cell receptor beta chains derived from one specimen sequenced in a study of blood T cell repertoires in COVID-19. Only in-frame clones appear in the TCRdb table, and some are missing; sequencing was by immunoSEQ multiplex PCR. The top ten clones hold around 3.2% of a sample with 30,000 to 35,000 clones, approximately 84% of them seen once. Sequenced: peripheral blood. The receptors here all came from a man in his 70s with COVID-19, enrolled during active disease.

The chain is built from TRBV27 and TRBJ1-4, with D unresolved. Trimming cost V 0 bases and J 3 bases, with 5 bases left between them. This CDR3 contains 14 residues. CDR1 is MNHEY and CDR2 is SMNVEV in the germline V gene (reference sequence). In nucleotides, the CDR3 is TGTGCCAGCAGTTTATCTGGGCCTAATGAAAAACTGTTTTTT. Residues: CASSLSGPNEKLFF.

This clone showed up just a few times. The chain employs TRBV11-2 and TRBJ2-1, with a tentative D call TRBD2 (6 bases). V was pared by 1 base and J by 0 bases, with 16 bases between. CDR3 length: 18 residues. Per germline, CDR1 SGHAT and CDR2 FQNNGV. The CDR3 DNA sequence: TGTGCCAGCAGCTTAGGGCACAAATCGACTAGCTCCTACAATGAGCAGTTCTTC. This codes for CASSLGHKSTSSYNEQFF.

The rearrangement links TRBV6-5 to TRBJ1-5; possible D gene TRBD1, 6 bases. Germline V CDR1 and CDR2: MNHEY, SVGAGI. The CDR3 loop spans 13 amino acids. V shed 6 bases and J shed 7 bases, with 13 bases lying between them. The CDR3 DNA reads TGTGCCAGCAGCAACAGGGTGCAACAGCCCCAGCATTTT. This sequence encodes CASSNRVQQPQHF.

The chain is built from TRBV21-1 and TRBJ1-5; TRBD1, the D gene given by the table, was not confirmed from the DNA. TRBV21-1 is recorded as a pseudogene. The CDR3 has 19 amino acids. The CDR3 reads CASSKEGKQGTDSNQPQHF. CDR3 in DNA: TGTGCCAGCAGCAAAGAGGGTAAACAGGGGACCGATAGCAATCAGCCCCAGCATTTT.

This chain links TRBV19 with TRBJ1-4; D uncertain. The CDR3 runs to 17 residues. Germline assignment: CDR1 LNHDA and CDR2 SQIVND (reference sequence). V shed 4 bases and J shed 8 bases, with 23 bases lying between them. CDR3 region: CASSTPSGPRNPEKLFF. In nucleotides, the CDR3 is TGTGCCAGTAGTACCCCCAGCGGGCCCCGGAACCCCGAAAAACTGTTTTTT. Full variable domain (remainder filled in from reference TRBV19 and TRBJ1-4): DGGITQSPKYLFRKEGQNVTLSCEQNLNHDAMYWYRQDPGQGLRLIYYSQIVNDFQKGDIAEGYSVSREKKESFPLTVTSAQKNPTAFYLCASSTPSGPRNPEKLFFGSGTQLSVL.

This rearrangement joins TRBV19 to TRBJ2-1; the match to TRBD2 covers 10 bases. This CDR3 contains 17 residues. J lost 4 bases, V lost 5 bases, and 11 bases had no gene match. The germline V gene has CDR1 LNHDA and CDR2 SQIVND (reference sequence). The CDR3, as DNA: TGTGCCAGTAGTCCGCGAGCCCTAGCGGGAGCTTACAATGAGCAGTTCTTC. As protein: CASSPRALAGAYNEQFF. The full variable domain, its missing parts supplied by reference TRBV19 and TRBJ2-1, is DGGITQSPKYLFRKEGQNVTLSCEQNLNHDAMYWYRQDPGQGLRLIYYSQIVNDFQKGDIAEGYSVSREKKESFPLTVTSAQKNPTAFYLCASSPRALAGAYNEQFFGPGTRLTVL.

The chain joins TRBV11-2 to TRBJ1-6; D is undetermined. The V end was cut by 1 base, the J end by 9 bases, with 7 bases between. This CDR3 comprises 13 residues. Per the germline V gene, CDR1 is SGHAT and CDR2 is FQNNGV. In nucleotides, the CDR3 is TGTGCCAGCAGCTTAGCTGCCGGTTCACCCCTCCACTTT. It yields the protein CASSLAAGSPLHF.

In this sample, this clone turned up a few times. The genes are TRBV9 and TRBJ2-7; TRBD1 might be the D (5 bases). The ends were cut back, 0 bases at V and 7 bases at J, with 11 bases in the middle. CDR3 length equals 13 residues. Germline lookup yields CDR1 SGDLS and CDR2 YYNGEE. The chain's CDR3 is CASSVGGHHEQYF. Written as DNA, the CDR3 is TGTGCCAGCAGCGTAGGCGGACACCATGAGCAGTACTTC.

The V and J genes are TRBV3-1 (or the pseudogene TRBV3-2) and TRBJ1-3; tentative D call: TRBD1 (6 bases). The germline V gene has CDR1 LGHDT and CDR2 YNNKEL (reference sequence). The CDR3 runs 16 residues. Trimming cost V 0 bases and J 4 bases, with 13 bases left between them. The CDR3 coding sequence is TGTGCCAGCAGCCAAGATCGAGGCAGGGGCGGAAACACCATATATTTT. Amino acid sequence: CASSQDRGRGGNTIYF.

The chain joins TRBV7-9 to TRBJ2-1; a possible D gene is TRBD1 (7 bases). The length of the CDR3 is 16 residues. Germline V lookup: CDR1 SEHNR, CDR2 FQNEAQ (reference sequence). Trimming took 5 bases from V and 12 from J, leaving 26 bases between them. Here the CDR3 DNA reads TGTGCCAGCAGCGTCGGGACAGCGGTAATAGCGGAAGGGCAGTTCTTC. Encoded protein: CASSVGTAVIAEGQFF.

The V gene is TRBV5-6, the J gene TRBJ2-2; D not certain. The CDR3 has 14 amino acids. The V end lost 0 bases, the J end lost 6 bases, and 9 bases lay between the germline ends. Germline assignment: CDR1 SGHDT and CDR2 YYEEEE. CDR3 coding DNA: TGTGCCAGCAGCTTGGATCTAGTCTCCGGGGAGCTGTTTTTT. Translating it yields CASSLDLVSGELFF.

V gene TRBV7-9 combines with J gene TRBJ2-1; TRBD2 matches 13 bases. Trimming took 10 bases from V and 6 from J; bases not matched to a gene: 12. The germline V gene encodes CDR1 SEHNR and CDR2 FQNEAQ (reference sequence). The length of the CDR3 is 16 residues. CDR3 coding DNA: TGTGCCACCCGGGGACTAGCGGGATGGACTAGCAATGAGCAGTTCTTC. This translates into CATRGLAGWTSNEQFF.

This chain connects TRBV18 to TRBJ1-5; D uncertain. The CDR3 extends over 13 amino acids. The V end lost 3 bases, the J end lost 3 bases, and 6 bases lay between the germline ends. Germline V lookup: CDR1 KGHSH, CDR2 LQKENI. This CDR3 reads CASSPLDNQPQHF. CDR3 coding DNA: TGTGCCAGCTCACCGTTAGACAATCAGCCCCAGCATTTT.

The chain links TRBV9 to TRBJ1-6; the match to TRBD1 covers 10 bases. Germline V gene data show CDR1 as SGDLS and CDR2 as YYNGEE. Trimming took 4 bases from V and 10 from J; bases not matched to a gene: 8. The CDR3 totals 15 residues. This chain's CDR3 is CASSTRTGGGSPLHF. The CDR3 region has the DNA TGTGCCAGCAGCACCCGGACAGGGGGAGGATCACCCCTCCACTTT.

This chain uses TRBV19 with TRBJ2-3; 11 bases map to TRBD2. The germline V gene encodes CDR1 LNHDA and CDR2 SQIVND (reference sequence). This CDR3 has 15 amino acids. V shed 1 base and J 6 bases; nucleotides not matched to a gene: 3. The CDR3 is CASSIVAGGPDTQYF. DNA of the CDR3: TGTGCCAGTAGTATAGTAGCGGGAGGGCCGGATACGCAGTATTTT.

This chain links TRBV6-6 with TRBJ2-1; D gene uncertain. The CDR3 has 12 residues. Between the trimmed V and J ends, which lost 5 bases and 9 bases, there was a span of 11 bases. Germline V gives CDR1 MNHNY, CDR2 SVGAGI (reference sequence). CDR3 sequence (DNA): TGTGCCAGCAGTAGCCCCCCGGGTGAGCAGTTCTTC. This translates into CASSSPPGEQFF.

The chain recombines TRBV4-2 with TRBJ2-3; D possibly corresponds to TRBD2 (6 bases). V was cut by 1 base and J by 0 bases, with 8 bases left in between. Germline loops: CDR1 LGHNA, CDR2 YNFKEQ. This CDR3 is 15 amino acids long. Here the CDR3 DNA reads TGTGCCAGCAGCCAAGCTCTAGCGAGCACAGATACGCAGTATTTT. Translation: CASSQALASTDTQYF.

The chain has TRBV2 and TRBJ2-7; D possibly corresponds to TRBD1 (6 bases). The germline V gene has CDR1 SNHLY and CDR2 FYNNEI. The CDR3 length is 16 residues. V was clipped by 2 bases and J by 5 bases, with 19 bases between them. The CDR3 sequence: CASSERNRDPRNEQYF. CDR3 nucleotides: TGTGCCAGCAGTGAACGGAACAGGGACCCTCGGAACGAGCAGTACTTC.

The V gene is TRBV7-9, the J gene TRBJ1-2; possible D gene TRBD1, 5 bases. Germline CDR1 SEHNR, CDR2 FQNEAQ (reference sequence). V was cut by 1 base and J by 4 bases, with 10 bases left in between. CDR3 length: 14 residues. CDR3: CASSLDRGTYGYTF. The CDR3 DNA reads TGTGCCAGCAGCTTAGACCGGGGGACCTATGGCTACACCTTC. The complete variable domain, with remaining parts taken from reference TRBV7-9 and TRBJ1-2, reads DTGVSQNPRHKITKRGQNVTFRCDPISEHNRLYWYRQTLGQGPEFLTYFQNEAQLEKSRLLSDRFSAERPKGSFSTLEIQRTEQGDSAMYLCASSLDRGTYGYTFGSGTRLTVV.

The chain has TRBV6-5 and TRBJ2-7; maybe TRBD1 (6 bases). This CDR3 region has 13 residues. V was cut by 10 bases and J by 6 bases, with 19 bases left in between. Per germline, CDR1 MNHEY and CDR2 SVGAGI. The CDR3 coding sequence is TGTGCCACCCTGACTGGAAGAGGGGGCGAGCAGTACTTC. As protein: CATLTGRGGEQYF.

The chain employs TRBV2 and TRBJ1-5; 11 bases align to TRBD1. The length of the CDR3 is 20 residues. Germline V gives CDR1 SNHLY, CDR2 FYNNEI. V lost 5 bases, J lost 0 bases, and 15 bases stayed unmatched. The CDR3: CASSHHRRDRGSVSNQPQHF. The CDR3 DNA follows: TGTGCCAGCAGTCACCACCGCCGGGACAGGGGGAGTGTTAGCAATCAGCCCCAGCATTTT.

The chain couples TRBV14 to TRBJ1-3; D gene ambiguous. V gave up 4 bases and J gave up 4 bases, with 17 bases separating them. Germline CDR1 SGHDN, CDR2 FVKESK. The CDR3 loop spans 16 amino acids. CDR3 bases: TGTGCCAGCAGCCCGAGAGACCGACGCGGGGGAAACACCATATATTTT. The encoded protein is CASSPRDRRGGNTIYF.

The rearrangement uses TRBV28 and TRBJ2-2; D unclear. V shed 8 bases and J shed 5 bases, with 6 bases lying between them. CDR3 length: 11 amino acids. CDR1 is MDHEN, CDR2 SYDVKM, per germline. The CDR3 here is CASSITGELFF. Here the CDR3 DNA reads TGTGCCAGCTCTATAACCGGGGAGCTGTTTTTT.

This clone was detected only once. The CDR3 spells CSASPDRNYGYTF. CDR3 sequence (DNA): TGCAGTGCTAGTCCGGACAGGAACTATGGCTACACCTTC. The chain links TRBV20-1 to TRBJ1-2; TRBD1 aligns across 7 bases. The CDR3 totals 13 residues. V lost 3 bases, J lost 2 bases, and 3 bases stayed unmatched. Germline CDR1 reads DFQATT; CDR2 reads SNEGSKA (reference sequence).